The clone carrying this T cell receptor (beta chain) was detected a few times. Its antigen is unknown. The sample is drawn from a study of CD8 T cells in ankylosing spondylitis. Study outcomes and limitations: Disease-linked clones reportedly showed significant enrichment in matched ankylosing spondylitis synovial fluid. A TCR beta motif of eight highly homologous variants appeared characteristic of ankylosing spondylitis blood. In peripheral blood, disease-linked CD8+ clones occurred at relatively low frequencies.

Scientists made TCR beta libraries using quantitative 5'-RACE with molecular barcodes. TCRdb independently ran MiXCR on the 5' RACE reads; one entry per CDR3 protein. The sample lists hundreds of thousands of distinct CDR3 sequences, about 12% occurring once. This CDR3 contains 15 residues. V was cut by 0 bases and J by 5 bases, with 13 bases left in between. Germline V gene sequence: CDR1 MNHEY, CDR2 SVGEGT. The receptor was derived from a male donor with ankylosing spondylitis. The sequencing input was blood, either unsorted or a sorted T cell fraction (not recorded which). The genes are TRBV6-2 or TRBV6-3 and TRBJ2-5, with D hard to call. The CDR3 sequence is CASSYSFMESETQYF. The CDR3 nucleotides read TGTGCCAGCAGTTACTCTTTTATGGAATCTGAGACCCAGTACTTC.